This T cell receptor (beta chain) was captured by sequencing in a study of spatial heterogeneity in lung cancer. Overall study findings and caveats: Detection of ubiquitous tumor TCRs in blood was higher at resection than follow-up.

Time point denoted: sample taken at primary tumor resection. The 60 to 80 donors had untreated early-stage non-small cell lung cancer. Tumor, nontumor lung or frozen PBMC supplied whole RNA that was sequenced unsorted. All TCR cDNA molecules were individually tagged with a unique molecular identifier. Via MiXCR, TCRdb re-called the 5' RACE reads, giving one row per CDR3 protein. The sample yields some 38,000 distinct CDR3 sequences, 7.5% seen once. The V end lost 5 bases, the J end lost 8 bases, and 15 bases lay between the germline ends. Germline V CDR1 and CDR2: DFQATT, SNEGSKA (reference sequence). CDR3 length: 13 amino acids. About this clonotype itself: What it recognizes is unknown.

The sequences come from PBMCs, collected at surgery. The chain recombines TRBV20-1 with TRBJ1-4, with D possibly matching TRBD1 (5 bases). The TCR originated in a male donor with early-stage non-small cell lung cancer. The CDR3 DNA reads TGCAGTGCTTCCGGGGCCGCCGGGGAAAAACTGTTTTTT. It codes for CSASGAAGEKLFF.